These T cell receptor beta chains were read from a single sample in a study of identical twins. One entry per CDR3 protein results from TCRdb running MiXCR on the 5' RACE reads. Among fewer than 250,000 distinct CDR3 sequences listed, roughly 10% were seen once. The sequenced sample was memory (CD45RO+) T cells sorted from blood. The receptor source for this set is a woman younger than 30 in good health. Each CDR3 is given with its conserved first and last residue. A D gene is named only where the DNA matches it firmly. Some rows mark clone size as missing; the rest say once, few, many or name a class of expanded clone.

v_gene	d_gene	abundance	j_gene	CDR3nt	CDR3aa
TRBV20-1	-	many	TRBJ1-3	TGCAGTGCTAGAGACCCGGGGGCACACTCTGGAAACACCATATATTTT	CSARDPGAHSGNTIYF
TRBV7-6	-	many	TRBJ1-3	TGTGCCAGCAGCTGGGGACAACCGAAGGCCCCCATATATTTT	CASSWGQPKAPIYF
TRBV11-2	-	many	TRBJ1-2	TGTGCCAGCAGCTCACTCCTACAATCCGGGACTAACTATGGCTACACCTTC	CASSSLLQSGTNYGYTF
TRBV6-2/TRBV6-3	TRBD1	-	TRBJ2-1	TGTGCCAGCAGGATGGGACAGGGGGGTATAGAAGAGCAGTTCTTC	CASRMGQGGIEEQFF
TRBV6-5	-	few	TRBJ1-1	TGTGCCAGCAGTTACCTTAGGTCTACTGAAGCTTTCTTT	CASSYLRSTEAFF
TRBV12-3/TRBV12-4	-	many	TRBJ1-4	TGTGCCAGCAGTGTTACACGCGCAACTAATGAAAAACTGTTTTTT	CASSVTRATNEKLFF
TRBV7-9	TRBD2	many	TRBJ2-4	TGTGCCAGCAGCTTGGCTAGCGGGGGAAACATTCAGTACTTC	CASSLASGGNIQYF
TRBV5-1	TRBD1	many	TRBJ2-3	TGCGCCAGCAGCTCCAGGGACAGTGGCACAGATACGCAGTATTTT	CASSSRDSGTDTQYF
TRBV12-3/TRBV12-4	TRBD1	-	TRBJ2-2	TGTGCCAGCAGGGCCGGGACAGGGGTACCCGGGGAGCTGTTTTTT	CASRAGTGVPGELFF
TRBV5-1	-	few	TRBJ1-1	TGCGCCAGCAGCACAACAGGGCCTGAAGCTTTCTTT	CASSTTGPEAFF
TRBV3-1	-	few	TRBJ2-1	TGTGCCAGCAGCGAGTCTCAGAGCTCCTACAATGAGCAGTTCTTC	CASSESQSSYNEQFF
TRBV3-1	-	many	TRBJ2-7	TGTGCCAGCAGCCAAGAGGGGATCTACGAGCAGTACTTC	CASSQEGIYEQYF
TRBV7-9	-	many	TRBJ2-7	TGTGCCAGCAGCTTAAGCCTTGGCAGGTCGGCGCACGAGCAGTACTTC	CASSLSLGRSAHEQYF
TRBV6-1	TRBD1	-	TRBJ2-7	TGTGCCAGCAGTCATACAGGGGGCGACGAGCAGTACTTC	CASSHTGGDEQYF
TRBV5-1	TRBD1	-	TRBJ1-6	TGCGCCAGCAGCTTTCAGGGGGATAATTCACCCCTCCACTTT	CASSFQGDNSPLHF
TRBV29-1	-	many	TRBJ1-1	TGCAGCGTTGAATACGATTCGAACACTGAAGCTTTCTTT	CSVEYDSNTEAFF
TRBV6-5	-	few	TRBJ1-1	TGTGCCAGCAGACTCGGGACGGTGAACACTGAAGCTTTCTTT	CASRLGTVNTEAFF
TRBV5-1	-	many	TRBJ2-7	TGCGCCAGCAGCTTTAGTAGACTAGAAGACGAGCAGTACTTC	CASSFSRLEDEQYF
TRBV29-1	-	-	TRBJ2-7	TGCAGCGTTCGCCCGGGGGACACCTACTCCTACGAGCAGTACTTC	CSVRPGDTYSYEQYF
TRBV3-1	TRBD2	many	TRBJ2-1	TGTGCCAGCAGCCTGGGACTAGACAATGAGCAGTTCTTC	CASSLGLDNEQFF
TRBV12-3/TRBV12-4	-	many	TRBJ1-5	TGTGCCAGCAGTTTCGGGGGTCAGGCATATAGCAATCAGCCCCAGCATTTT	CASSFGGQAYSNQPQHF
TRBV6-8	TRBD2	-	TRBJ2-7	TGTGCCAGCAGTAAGGGACTAAGCGGGACGAAAGACGAGCAGTACTTC	CASSKGLSGTKDEQYF
TRBV6-5	-	few	TRBJ2-7	TGTGCCAGCAGTTACTCGGCTCCCGACGGGACCGCATACGAGCAGTACTTC	CASSYSAPDGTAYEQYF
TRBV6-1	-	few	TRBJ2-3	TGTGCCAGCACTCCCTCCAAGGGGCACACAGATACGCAGTATTTT	CASTPSKGHTDTQYF
TRBV10-2	TRBD2	-	TRBJ2-1	TGCGCCAGTACTAGCGGGGGGGGCGGGTATGAGCAGTTCTTC	CASTSGGGGYEQFF
TRBV7-2	-	-	TRBJ1-1	TGTGCCAGCAGCATACAGGGTTTTACTGAAGCTTTCTTT	CASSIQGFTEAFF
TRBV7-9	-	few	TRBJ2-7	TGTGCCAGCAGCTCTTCGATACAACAGGGATCCTACGAGCAGTACTTC	CASSSSIQQGSYEQYF
TRBV5-5	-	-	TRBJ1-1	TGTGCCAGCAGCTTGGCACAGGACACTGAAGCTTTCTTT	CASSLAQDTEAFF
TRBV30	-	-	TRBJ2-2	TGTGCCTGGACCGCCTTGGACTACTTCACCGGGGAGCTGTTTTTT	CAWTALDYFTGELFF
TRBV5-5	-	-	TRBJ1-5	TGTGCCAGCAGCTTAGGAGGGAATTCCCAGCCCCAGCATTTT	CASSLGGNSQPQHF
TRBV12-3/TRBV12-4	-	-	TRBJ2-2	TGTGCCAGCAGTTTACGGGGATCTGGCGGTCTGTTTTTT	CASSLRGSGGLFF
TRBV20-1	-	many	TRBJ1-5	TGCAGTGCGGCCATGGGGGACGCACCCCAGCATTTT	CSAAMGDAPQHF
TRBV6-1	-	-	TRBJ2-7	TGTGCCAGCAGCCTTACGATAGTAGGTGCGCCCTACGAGCAGTACTTC	CASSLTIVGAPYEQYF
TRBV6-1	-	many	TRBJ1-5	TGTGCCAGCAGTGAGGTCCCAAATCAGCCCCAGCATTTT	CASSEVPNQPQHF
TRBV7-9	-	many	TRBJ2-1	TGTGCCAGCAGCTTATCGGCAGGGGATGAGCAGTTCTTC	CASSLSAGDEQFF
TRBV14	-	once	TRBJ1-1	TGTGCCAGCACCCAAGCGTGGGGAGGGTGGACCGAAGCTTTCTTT	CASTQAWGGWTEAFF
TRBV12-3/TRBV12-4	TRBD1	few	TRBJ2-5	TGTGCCAGCAGCCGACAGGGGGCGCCTAAGGAGACCCAGTACTTC	CASSRQGAPKETQYF
TRBV21-1	-	few	TRBJ2-7	TGTGCCAGCCCGGTCGTGCGTACAGGGTTCGGGGAGCAGTACTTC	CASPVVRTGFGEQYF
TRBV12-3/TRBV12-4	-	few	TRBJ1-1	TGTGCCAGCAGTTTTTGGGGAGGAGGCACTGAAGCTTTCTTT	CASSFWGGGTEAFF
TRBV20-1	-	-	TRBJ2-3	TGCAGTGCCCGCCGGCAGGGGTATACAGATACGCAGTATTTT	CSARRQGYTDTQYF
TRBV6-1	-	few	TRBJ2-4	TGTGCCAGCAGACCCCAGCTAGCCAAAAACATTCAGTACTTC	CASRPQLAKNIQYF
TRBV5-4	TRBD1	-	TRBJ2-7	TGTGCCAGCAGCCCGATGGACAGGGCAGGTTACGAGCAGTACTTC	CASSPMDRAGYEQYF
TRBV2	-	-	TRBJ1-1	TGTGCCAGCAGTAGACATAACACTGAAGCTTTCTTT	CASSRHNTEAFF
TRBV2	-	few	TRBJ1-1	TGTGCCAGCAGTCCGAGCATACCCCGGGGTTTCTTT	CASSPSIPRGFF
TRBV6-1	-	-	TRBJ2-1	TGTGCCAGCAGAGTAGGACTCAGCTCCTACAATGAGCAGTTCTTC	CASRVGLSSYNEQFF
TRBV7-9	-	many	TRBJ2-3	TGTGCCAGCAGCTTGGTCGGGGGTACAGATACGCAGTATTTT	CASSLVGGTDTQYF
TRBV2	TRBD2	many	TRBJ2-1	TGTGCCAGCAGTCTGTTGGGACTAGCGGGGTACAATGAGCAGTTCTTC	CASSLLGLAGYNEQFF
TRBV3-1	-	few	TRBJ2-1	TGTGCCAGCAGCCAGAATAGTTACGGTCATGAGCAGTTCTTC	CASSQNSYGHEQFF
TRBV12-3/TRBV12-4	-	many	TRBJ1-6	TGTGCCAGCACCCTCACAGGGCAGGGTTCACCCCTCCACTTT	CASTLTGQGSPLHF
TRBV11-2	-	many	TRBJ2-7	TGTGCCAGCAGCTCTCATGCCTACGAGCAGTACTTC	CASSSHAYEQYF